This is a list of T cell receptor beta chains from one sample in a study of metastatic and nonmetastatic thyroid tumors. TCRdb used MiXCR to call clones anew from the PCR reads. The data show under 75,000 clones, roughly 18% seen once. The sequencing sample was made of blood. The source is a female donor with papillary thyroid cancer or a benign thyroid nodule (not recorded which). Some clones in this sample may be carry-over from other donors' samples. Both conserved end residues are part of each CDR3. D genes are given only for firm matches. Clone size is given for some rows only: seen once, a few or many times, or a class if the clone is expanded.

TRBJ2-5 TRBV3-1 - many TGTGCCAGCAGCCAAGATTCCGGGGCCCTACAAGAGACCCAGTACTTC CASSQDSGALQETQYF
TRBJ1-2 TRBV7-9 - many TGTGCCAGCAGCTTAGCGGTCGCCAACTATGGCTACACCTTC CASSLAVANYGYTF
TRBJ2-7 TRBV15 - few TGTGCCACCAGCAGAGATCAACTATTGGATTCCTACGAGCAGTACTTC CATSRDQLLDSYEQYF
TRBJ2-2 TRBV5-1 - - TGCGCCGGCAGCGTGGGACAAAACACCGGGGAGCTGTTTTTT CAGSVGQNTGELFF
TRBJ2-7 TRBV14 TRBD2 once TGTGCCAGCAGCCCGACTAGCGCAGCCTCCTACGAGCAGTACTTC CASSPTSAASYEQYF
TRBJ2-5 TRBV4-1 TRBD2 many TGCGCCAGCAGCCGTACGGCGGGAGCGGGAGAGACCCAGTACTTC CASSRTAGAGETQYF
TRBJ2-1 TRBV11-2 - many TGTGCCAGCAGCTTAGCTGTAAACAATGAGCAGTTCTTC CASSLAVNNEQFF
TRBJ2-1 TRBV28 TRBD1 - TGTGCCAGCAGTTTCCTCCGGGACAGAAACAATGAGCAGTTCTTC CASSFLRDRNNEQFF
TRBJ2-7 TRBV25-1 - few TGTGCCAGCAGTGAATTTGGGGGCGGCTACGAGCAGTACTTC CASSEFGGGYEQYF
TRBJ2-1 TRBV11-3 - many TGTGCCAGCAGCTTAGAGAATGAGCAGTTCTTC CASSLENEQFF
TRBJ1-1 TRBV12-5 - many TGTGCTAGTGGTTCCTTGAGACAGGCCCTAGAAAGGAACACTGAAGCTTTCTTT CASGSLRQALERNTEAFF
TRBJ2-2 TRBV12-3/TRBV12-4 - many TGTGCCAGCAGCGTGAACACCGGGGAGCTGTTTTTT CASSVNTGELFF
TRBJ2-2 TRBV27 - many TGTGCCAGCACCCATACCGGGGAGCTGTTTTTT CASTHTGELFF
TRBJ1-1 TRBV5-1 - many TGCGCCAGCAGTCGGACGAACACTGAAGCTTTCTTT CASSRTNTEAFF
TRBJ1-2 TRBV27 TRBD1 many TGTGCCAGCAGTCAGAGAACAGGGGACTATGGCTACACCTTC CASSQRTGDYGYTF